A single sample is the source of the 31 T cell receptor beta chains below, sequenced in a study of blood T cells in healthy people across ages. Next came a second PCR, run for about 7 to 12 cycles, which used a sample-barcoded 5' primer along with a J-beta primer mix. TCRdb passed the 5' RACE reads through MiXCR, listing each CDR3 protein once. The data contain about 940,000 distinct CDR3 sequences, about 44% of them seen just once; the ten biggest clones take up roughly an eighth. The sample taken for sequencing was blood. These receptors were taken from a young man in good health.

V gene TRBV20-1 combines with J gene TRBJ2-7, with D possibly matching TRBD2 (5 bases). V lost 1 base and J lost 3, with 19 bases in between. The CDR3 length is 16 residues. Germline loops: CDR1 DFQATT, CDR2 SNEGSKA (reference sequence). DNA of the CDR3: TGCAGTGCTAGAGTGGCAGGAGGCTTACTTGGCTACGAGCAGTACTTC. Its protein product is CSARVAGGLLGYEQYF.

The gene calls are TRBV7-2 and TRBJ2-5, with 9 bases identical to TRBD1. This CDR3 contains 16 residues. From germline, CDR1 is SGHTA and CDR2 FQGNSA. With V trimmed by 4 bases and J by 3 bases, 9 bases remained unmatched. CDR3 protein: CASSYDRGQGKETQYF. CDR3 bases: TGTGCCAGCAGCTATGATCGAGGACAGGGGAAAGAGACCCAGTACTTC.

The CDR3 spells CASSLYSSVNNEQFF. The CDR3 DNA follows: TGTGCCAGCAGCTTGTACAGTTCGGTAAACAATGAGCAGTTCTTC. V usage is TRBV7-2 and J usage is TRBJ2-1; D gene uncertain. There are 15 residues in the CDR3. Germline CDR1 is SGHTA and CDR2 is FQGNSA. With 3 bases removed from V and 5 bases from J, the gap between germline ends came to 14 bases. Together with reference TRBV7-2 and TRBJ2-1, the CDR3 gives the full variable domain: GAGVSQSPSNKVTEKGKDVELRCDPISGHTALYWYRQSLGQGLEFLIYFQGNSAPDKSGLPSDRFSAERTGGSVSTLTIQRTQQEDSAVYLCASSLYSSVNNEQFFGPGTRLTVL.

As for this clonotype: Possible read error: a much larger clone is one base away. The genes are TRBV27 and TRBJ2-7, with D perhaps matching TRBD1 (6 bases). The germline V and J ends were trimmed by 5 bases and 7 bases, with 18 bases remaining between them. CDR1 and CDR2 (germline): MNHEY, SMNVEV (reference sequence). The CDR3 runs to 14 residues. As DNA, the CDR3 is TGTGCCAGCAGTCTGGGGGCAGGTACCGATGAGCAGTACTTC. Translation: CASSLGAGTDEQYF.

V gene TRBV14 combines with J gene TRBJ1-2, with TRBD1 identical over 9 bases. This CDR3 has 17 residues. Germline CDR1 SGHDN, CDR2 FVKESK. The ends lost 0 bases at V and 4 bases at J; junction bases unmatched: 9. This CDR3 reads CASSQDMGTGRTYGYTF. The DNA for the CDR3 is TGTGCCAGCAGCCAAGATATGGGGACAGGGAGGACCTATGGCTACACCTTC.

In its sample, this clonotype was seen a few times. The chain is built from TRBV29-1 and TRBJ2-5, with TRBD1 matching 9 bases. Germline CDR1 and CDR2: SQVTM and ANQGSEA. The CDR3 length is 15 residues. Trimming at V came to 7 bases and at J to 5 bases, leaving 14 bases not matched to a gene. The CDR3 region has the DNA TGCAGCGGGGAGGGGACAGGGAACCCCCGGGAGACCCAGTACTTC. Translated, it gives CSGEGTGNPRETQYF.

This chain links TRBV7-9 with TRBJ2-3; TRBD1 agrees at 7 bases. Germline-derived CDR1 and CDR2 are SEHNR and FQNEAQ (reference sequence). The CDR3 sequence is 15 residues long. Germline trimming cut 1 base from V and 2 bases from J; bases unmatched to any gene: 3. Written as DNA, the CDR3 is TGTGCCAGCAGCTTAGGGACAGGAAACACAGATACGCAGTATTTT. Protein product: CASSLGTGNTDTQYF.

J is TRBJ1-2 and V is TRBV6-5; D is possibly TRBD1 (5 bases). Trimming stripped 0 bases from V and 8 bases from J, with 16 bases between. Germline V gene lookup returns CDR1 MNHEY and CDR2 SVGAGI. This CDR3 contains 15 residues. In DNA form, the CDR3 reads TGTGCCAGCAGTTACTCGACAGCGATTCTTAGCGGCTACACCTTC. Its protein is CASSYSTAILSGYTF.

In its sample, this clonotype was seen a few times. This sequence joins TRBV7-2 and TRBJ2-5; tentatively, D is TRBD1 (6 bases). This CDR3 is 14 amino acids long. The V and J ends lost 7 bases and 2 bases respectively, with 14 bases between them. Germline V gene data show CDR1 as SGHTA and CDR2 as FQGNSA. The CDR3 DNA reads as TGTGCCAGCACCCAAGGACAGAAGCAAGAGACCCAGTACTTC. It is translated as CASTQGQKQETQYF.

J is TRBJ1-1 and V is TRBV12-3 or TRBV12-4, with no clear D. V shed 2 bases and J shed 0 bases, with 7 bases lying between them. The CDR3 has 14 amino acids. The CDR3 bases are TGTGCCAGCAGTTTACACGAGGTGAACACTGAAGCTTTCTTT. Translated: CASSLHEVNTEAFF.

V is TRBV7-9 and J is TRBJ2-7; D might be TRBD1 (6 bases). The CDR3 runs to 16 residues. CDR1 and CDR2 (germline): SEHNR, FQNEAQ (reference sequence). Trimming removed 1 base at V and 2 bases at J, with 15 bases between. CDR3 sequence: CASSLVSGAGPYEQYF. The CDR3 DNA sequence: TGTGCCAGCAGCTTAGTTTCAGGGGCCGGGCCCTACGAGCAGTACTTC.

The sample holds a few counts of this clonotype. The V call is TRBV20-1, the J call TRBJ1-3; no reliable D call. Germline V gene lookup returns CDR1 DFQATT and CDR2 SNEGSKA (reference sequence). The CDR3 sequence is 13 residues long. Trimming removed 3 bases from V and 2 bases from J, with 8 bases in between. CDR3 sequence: CSASGETGNTIYF. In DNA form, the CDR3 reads TGCAGTGCTAGCGGGGAAACTGGAAACACCATATATTTT.

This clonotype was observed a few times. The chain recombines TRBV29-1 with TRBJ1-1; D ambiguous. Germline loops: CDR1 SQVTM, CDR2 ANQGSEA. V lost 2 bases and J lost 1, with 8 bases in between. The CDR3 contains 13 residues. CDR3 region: CSVEIRRNTEAFF. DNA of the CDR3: TGCAGCGTTGAAATACGGAGGAACACTGAAGCTTTCTTT.

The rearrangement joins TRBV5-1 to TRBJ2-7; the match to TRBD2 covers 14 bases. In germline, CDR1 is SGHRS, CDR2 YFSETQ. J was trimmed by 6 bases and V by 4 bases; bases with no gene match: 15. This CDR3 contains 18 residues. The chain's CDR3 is CASSPEGAGGLAGGEQYF. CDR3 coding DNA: TGCGCCAGCAGCCCGGAGGGGGCAGGTGGACTAGCGGGAGGCGAGCAGTACTTC. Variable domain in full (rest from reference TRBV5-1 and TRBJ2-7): KAGVTQTPRYLIKTRGQQVTLSCSPISGHRSVSWYQQTPGQGLQFLFEYFSETQRNKGNFPGRFSGRQFSNSRSEMNVSTLELGDSALYLCASSPEGAGGLAGGEQYFGPGTRLTVT.

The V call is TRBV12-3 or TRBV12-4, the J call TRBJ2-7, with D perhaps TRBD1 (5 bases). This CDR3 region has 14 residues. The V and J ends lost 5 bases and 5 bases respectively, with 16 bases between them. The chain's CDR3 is CASSGLGLRDEQYF. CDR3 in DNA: TGTGCCAGCAGTGGCCTGGGGCTCAGGGACGAGCAGTACTTC.

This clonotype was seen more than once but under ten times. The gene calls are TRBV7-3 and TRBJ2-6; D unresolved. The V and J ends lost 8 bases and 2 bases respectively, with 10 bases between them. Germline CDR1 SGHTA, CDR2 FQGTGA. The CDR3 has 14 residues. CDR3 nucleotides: TGTGCCAGCGTCTCCTCCGCTGGGGCCAACGTCCTGACTTTC. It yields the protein CASVSSAGANVLTF.

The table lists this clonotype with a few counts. CDR3 amino acids: CAIRSEGARADTQYF. CDR3 DNA: TGTGCCATCAGGTCCGAGGGGGCAAGGGCAGATACGCAGTATTTT. The chain carries TRBV10-3 and TRBJ2-3; 7 bases are shared with TRBD1. The CDR3 runs to 15 residues. CDR1 and CDR2 (germline): ENHRY, SYGVKD. The V and J ends lost 6 bases and 4 bases, in that order; junction bases with no gene match: 10.

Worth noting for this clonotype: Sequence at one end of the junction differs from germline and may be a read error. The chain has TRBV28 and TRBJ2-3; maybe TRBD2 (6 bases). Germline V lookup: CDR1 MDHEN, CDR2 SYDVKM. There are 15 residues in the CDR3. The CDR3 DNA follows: TGTGCCGGCAGTCTCCGGACTACCCACACAGATACGCAGTATTTT. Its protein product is CAGSLRTTHTDTQYF.

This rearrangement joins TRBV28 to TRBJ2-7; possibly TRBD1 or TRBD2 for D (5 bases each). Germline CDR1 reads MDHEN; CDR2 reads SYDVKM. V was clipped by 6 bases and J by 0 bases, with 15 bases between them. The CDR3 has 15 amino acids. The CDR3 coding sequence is TGTGCCAGCAGGTCCGGGACGGCTAGCTCCTACGAGCAGTACTTC. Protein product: CASRSGTASSYEQYF.

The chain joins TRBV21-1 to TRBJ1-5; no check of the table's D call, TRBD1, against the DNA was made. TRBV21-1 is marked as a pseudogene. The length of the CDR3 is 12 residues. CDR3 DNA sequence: TGTGCCAGCAGGGCAGCCCCCGAGCCCCAGCATTTT. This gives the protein CASRAAPEPQHF.

The CDR3 loop is CASSYALGGQETQYF. CDR3 DNA sequence: TGTGCCAGCAGTTACGCTCTTGGGGGCCAAGAGACCCAGTACTTC. The V and J genes are TRBV6-5 and TRBJ2-5; the D gene could be TRBD1 or TRBD2 (5 bases each). Germline V gives CDR1 MNHEY, CDR2 SVGAGI. There are 15 residues in the CDR3. The germline V and J ends were trimmed by 2 bases and 1 base, with 11 bases remaining between them.

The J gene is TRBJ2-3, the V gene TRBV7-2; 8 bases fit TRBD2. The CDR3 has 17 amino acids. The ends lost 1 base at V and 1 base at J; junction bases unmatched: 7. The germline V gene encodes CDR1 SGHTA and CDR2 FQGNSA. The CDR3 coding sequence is TGTGCCAGCAGCTTAGGGTTTGGGCGGGGGGGCACAGATACGCAGTATTTT. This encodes CASSLGFGRGGTDTQYF.

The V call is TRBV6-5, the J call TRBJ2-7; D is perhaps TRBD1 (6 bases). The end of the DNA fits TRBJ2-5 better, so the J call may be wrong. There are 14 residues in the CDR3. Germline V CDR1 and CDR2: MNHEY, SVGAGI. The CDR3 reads CASSYSQGMETQYF. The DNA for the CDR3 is TGTGCCAGCAGTTACTCCCAGGGGATGGAGACCCAGTACTTC.

The CDR3 reads CAWSVGLGSETQYF. CDR3 bases: TGTGCCTGGAGTGTAGGCCTGGGGAGCGAGACCCAGTACTTC. The chain has TRBV30 and TRBJ2-7, with D maybe TRBD2 (5 bases). Gene TRBJ2-5 matches the end of the DNA better, so the J call may be wrong. This CDR3 contains 14 residues. Germline CDR1 and CDR2: GTSNPN and SVGIG (reference sequence).

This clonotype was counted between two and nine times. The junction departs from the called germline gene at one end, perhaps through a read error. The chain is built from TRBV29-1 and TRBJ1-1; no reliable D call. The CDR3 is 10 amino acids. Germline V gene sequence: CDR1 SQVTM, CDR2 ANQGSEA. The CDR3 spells CSAENTEAFF. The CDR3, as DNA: TGCAGCGCTGAAAACACTGAAGCTTTCTTT.

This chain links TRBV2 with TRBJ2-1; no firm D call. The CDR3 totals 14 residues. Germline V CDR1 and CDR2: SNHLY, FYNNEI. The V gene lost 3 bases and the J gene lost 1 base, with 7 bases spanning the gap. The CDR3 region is CASSDSASYNEQFF. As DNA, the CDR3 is TGTGCCAGCAGTGATTCCGCTTCCTACAATGAGCAGTTCTTC. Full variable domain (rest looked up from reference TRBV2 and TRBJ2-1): EPEVTQTPSHQVTQMGQEVILRCVPISNHLYFYWYRQILGQKVEFLVSFYNNEISEKSEIFDDQFSVERPDGSNFTLKIRSTKLEDSAMYFCASSDSASYNEQFFGPGTRLTVL.

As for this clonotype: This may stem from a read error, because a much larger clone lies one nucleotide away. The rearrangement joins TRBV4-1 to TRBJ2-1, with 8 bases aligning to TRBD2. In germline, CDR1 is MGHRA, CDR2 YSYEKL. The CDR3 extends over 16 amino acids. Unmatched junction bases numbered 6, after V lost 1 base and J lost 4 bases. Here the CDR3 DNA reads TGCGCCAGCAGCCAAGGTCCGGGGGGGATGTACAATGAGCAGTTCTTC. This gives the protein CASSQGPGGMYNEQFF.

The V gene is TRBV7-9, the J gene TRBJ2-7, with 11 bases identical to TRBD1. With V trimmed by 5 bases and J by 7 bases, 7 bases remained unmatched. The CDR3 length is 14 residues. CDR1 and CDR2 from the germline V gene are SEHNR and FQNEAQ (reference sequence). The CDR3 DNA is TGTGCCAGCAGCGGAGCCGGGACAGGGGGTGAGCAGTACTTC. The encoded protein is CASSGAGTGGEQYF.

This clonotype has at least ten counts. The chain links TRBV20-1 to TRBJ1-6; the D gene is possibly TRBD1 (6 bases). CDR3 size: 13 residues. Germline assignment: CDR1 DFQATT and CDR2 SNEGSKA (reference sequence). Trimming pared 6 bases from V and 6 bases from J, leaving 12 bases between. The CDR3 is CSAIGQINSPLHF. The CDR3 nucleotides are TGCAGTGCGATAGGACAGATTAATTCACCCCTCCACTTT.

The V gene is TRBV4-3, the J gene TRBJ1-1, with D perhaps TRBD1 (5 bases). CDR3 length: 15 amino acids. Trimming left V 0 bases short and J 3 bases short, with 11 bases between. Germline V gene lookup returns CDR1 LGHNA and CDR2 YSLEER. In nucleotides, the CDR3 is TGCGCCAGCAGCCAAGAGGAGGGGAGAGACACTGAAGCTTTCTTT. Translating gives CASSQEEGRDTEAFF.

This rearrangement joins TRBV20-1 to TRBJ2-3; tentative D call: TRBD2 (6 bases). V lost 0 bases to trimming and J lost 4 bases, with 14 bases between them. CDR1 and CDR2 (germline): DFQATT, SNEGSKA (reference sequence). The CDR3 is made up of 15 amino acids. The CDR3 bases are TGCAGTGCTAGAGATCTGGGCGGGGAGGCAGATACGCAGTATTTT. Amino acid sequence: CSARDLGGEADTQYF.